The entry below gives a single TCR beta chain sequence along with its context. Its antigen is as yet unknown. Via MiXCR, TCRdb re-called the RT-PCR reads, giving one row per CDR3 protein. The profile covers approximately 680,000 distinct CDR3 sequences, with less than 20% appearing a single time and roughly 10% taken by the ten largest. The data originate from a study of response to subunit inactivated influenza vaccine. The study's findings and limits: The authors proposed limited new T cell recruitment per seasonal influenza vaccination.

The germline V gene encodes CDR1 SGHNT and CDR2 YYREEE (reference sequence). The CDR3 is 16 residues long. J lost 1 base, V lost 4 bases, and 7 bases had no gene match. The chain combines TRBV5-4 with TRBJ1-1, with 10 bases matching TRBD1. The receptor was isolated from a man aged 50 to 60 who received an inactivated influenza vaccine. The input for sequencing was PBMCs from blood, taken 11 to 12 days after vaccination. This CDR3 reads CASSVPTGGKNTEAFF. For the CDR3, the DNA is TGTGCCAGCAGCGTCCCGACAGGGGGCAAGAACACTGAAGCTTTCTTT.